The 16 T cell receptor beta chains below come from one sample, sequenced in a study of T-cell reconstitution after alpha-beta-depleted transplantation in children. The authors prepared the TCRbeta library with unique molecular identifiers. TCRdb passed the PCR reads through MiXCR, listing each CDR3 protein once. The data hold around 25,000 distinct CDR3 sequences, with over 15% observed a single time. The specimen comprised PBMCs, mostly from graft donor cells, sampled 60 days after TCRalphabeta/CD19-depleted stem cell transplant. The receptors originated from a male patient under 10 years old who had a stem cell transplant for acute lymphoblastic leukemia, so the T cells may come from the graft donor.

By frequency in the sample, this clonotype is large. The chain combines TRBV7-9 with TRBJ2-3; 8 bases agree with TRBD1. The ends lost 7 bases at V and 1 base at J; junction bases unmatched: 4. Germline-derived CDR1 and CDR2 are SEHNR and FQNEAQ (reference sequence). The CDR3 consists of 14 residues. The CDR3 DNA is TGTGCCAGCACCTCGGGACAGGGCACAGATACGCAGTATTTT. Encoded protein: CASTSGQGTDTQYF.

This clonotype was counted a few times. V is TRBV10-3 and J is TRBJ1-2; a possible D gene is TRBD1 (5 bases). Germline V CDR1 and CDR2: ENHRY, SYGVKD. The CDR3 runs 14 residues. Trimming pared 0 bases from V and 5 bases from J, leaving 10 bases between. This CDR3 is CAISESAREYGYTF. The CDR3 bases are TGTGCCATCAGTGAGTCGGCCAGGGAATATGGCTACACCTTC.

There are a few counts of this clonotype. As DNA, the CDR3 is TGTGCCAGCAGTTATGGGTTCGGGTTGCAAAATTCACCCCTCCACTTT. This sequence encodes CASSYGFGLQNSPLHF. This chain links TRBV6-5 with TRBJ1-6; D unclear. Trimming pared 3 bases from V and 7 bases from J, leaving 16 bases between. CDR1 is MNHEY, CDR2 SVGAGI, per germline. The CDR3 is made up of 16 amino acids.

This clonotype was seen many times. This chain uses TRBV5-6 with TRBJ2-2; unclear D gene. The CDR3 covers 16 residues. The V end lost 0 bases, the J end lost 0 bases, and 9 bases lay between the germline ends. Germline CDR1 reads SGHDT; CDR2 reads YYEEEE. For the CDR3, the DNA is TGTGCCAGCAGCTTGGAAGCCAGCACGAACACCGGGGAGCTGTTTTTT. Amino acid sequence: CASSLEASTNTGELFF.

The chain employs TRBV7-3 and TRBJ2-5, with 8 bases that match TRBD1. The trim removed 5 bases at V and 4 bases at J, leaving 6 bases unmatched. CDR1 is SGHTA and CDR2 is FQGTGA in the germline V gene. CDR3 length: 14 residues. In DNA form, the CDR3 reads TGTGCCAGCAGCGCCAGGGGGCCGGGAGAGACCCAGTACTTC. Amino acids: CASSARGPGETQYF.

In this sample, this clonotype turned up many times. The chain has TRBV11-2 and TRBJ2-3; tentative D call: TRBD2 (6 bases). This CDR3 is 15 amino acids long. V lost 5 bases and J lost 3, with 15 bases in between. CDR1 and CDR2 (germline): SGHAT, FQNNGV. The CDR3 spells CASSPVVSGTDTQYF. The DNA for the CDR3 is TGTGCCAGCAGCCCAGTAGTCAGCGGGACAGATACGCAGTATTTT.

The sample holds a few counts of this clonotype. The rearrangement uses TRBV3-1 and TRBJ1-1, with a possible D match to TRBD1 (6 bases). V gave up 2 bases and J gave up 4 bases, with 11 bases separating them. The germline V gene encodes CDR1 LGHDT and CDR2 YNNKEL (reference sequence). This CDR3 is built from 14 residues. The CDR3 DNA reads as TGTGCCAGCAGCCAAAGGGGGACTGTCACTGAAGCTTTCTTT. Its protein product is CASSQRGTVTEAFF. The variable domain in full, with the rest retrieved from reference TRBV3-1 and TRBJ1-1, is DTAVSQTPKYLVTQMGNDKSIKCEQNLGHDTMYWYKQDSKKFLKIMFSYNNKELIINETVPNRFSPKSPDKAHLNLHINSLELGDSAVYFCASSQRGTVTEAFFGQGTRLTVV.

V usage is TRBV9 and J usage is TRBJ2-3; D perhaps matches TRBD1 (5 bases). Germline-derived CDR1 and CDR2 are SGDLS and YYNGEE. The V gene lost 0 bases and the J gene lost 0 bases, with 11 bases spanning the gap. This CDR3 has 16 amino acids. CDR3: CASSVGGRVSTDTQYF. DNA of the CDR3: TGTGCCAGCAGCGTAGGGGGCAGGGTCAGCACAGATACGCAGTATTTT.

The CDR3 region has the DNA TGTGCCAGCAGCTTAATGGCAGGGCAAGAAAAACTGTTTTTT. Its translation is CASSLMAGQEKLFF. This chain links TRBV7-9 with TRBJ1-4; D perhaps matches TRBD1 (5 bases). Trimming took off 2 bases at V and 8 bases at J, with 12 bases between the two ends. The CDR3 is 14 residues long. Germline values: CDR1 SEHNR, CDR2 FQNEAQ (reference sequence).

V gene TRBV10-1 combines with J gene TRBJ1-1; 8 bases line up with TRBD1. From germline, CDR1 is WNHNN and CDR2 SYGVQD (reference sequence). CDR3 length equals 16 residues. J lost 1 base, V lost 4 bases, and 8 bases had no gene match. Here the CDR3 reads CASSGGYGTGNTEAFF. DNA of the CDR3: TGCGCCAGCAGTGGAGGATACGGGACAGGGAACACTGAAGCTTTCTTT.

The gene calls are TRBV28 and TRBJ1-5, with 12 bases matching TRBD1. The junction had 8 bases not matched to a gene; V was cut back by 4 bases and J by 4 bases. The CDR3 is made up of 17 amino acids. Germline V gene sequence: CDR1 MDHEN, CDR2 SYDVKM. CDR3 DNA sequence: TGTGCCAGCAGTTCACCGGGACAGGGGGCTCTTAATCAGCCCCAGCATTTT. This encodes CASSSPGQGALNQPQHF.

This clonotype was counted between two and nine times. The rearrangement uses TRBV6-2 or TRBV6-3 and TRBJ2-3; no reliable D call. V was pared by 2 bases and J by 0 bases, with 9 bases between. The length of the CDR3 is 15 residues. Germline-derived CDR1 and CDR2 are MNHEY and SVGEGT. Here the CDR3 reads CASSYSSSSTDTQYF. The DNA of the CDR3 is TGTGCCAGCAGTTACAGTAGCTCAAGCACAGATACGCAGTATTTT.

The J gene is TRBJ1-4, the V gene TRBV3-1, with a tentative D call TRBD1 (6 bases). Germline values: CDR1 LGHDT, CDR2 YNNKEL (reference sequence). V was shortened by 1 base and J by 16 bases, with 13 bases between the two germline ends. CDR3 length equals 12 residues. CDR3 nucleotides: TGTGCCAGCAGCCAAGGAGGGGGTGTAGGGTTTTTT. This gives the protein CASSQGGGVGFF.

This clonotype was recorded at least ten times. The chain joins TRBV28 to TRBJ1-2; 7 nucleotides align to TRBD1. In germline, CDR1 is MDHEN, CDR2 SYDVKM. Trimming removed 9 bases from V and 2 bases from J; junction bases left unmatched: 9. The CDR3 is 14 residues long. The CDR3 DNA reads as TGTGCCAGTAGCTCGGGACAGCAGAACTATGGCTACACCTTC. Its translation: CASSSGQQNYGYTF.

Many counts were recorded for this clonotype. The chain has TRBV7-6 and TRBJ2-3; the D is unclear. The CDR3 has 12 residues. Per germline, CDR1 SGHVS and CDR2 FNYEAQ. The V gene lost 4 bases and the J gene lost 6 bases, with 8 bases spanning the gap. DNA for the CDR3: TGTGCCAGCAGCTATCTTGCGGATACGCAGTATTTT. Translation: CASSYLADTQYF.

This clonotype has just a few counts. This chain connects TRBV29-1 to TRBJ1-1, with D perhaps matching TRBD1 (5 bases). Germline V gene sequence: CDR1 SQVTM, CDR2 ANQGSEA. Deletions cut 2 bases from V and 3 bases from J, with 13 bases between. The CDR3 is 14 residues long. The CDR3 spells CSVEIPGLDTEAFF. CDR3 DNA sequence: TGCAGCGTTGAAATCCCAGGGTTGGACACTGAAGCTTTCTTT.